This passage covers 14 T cell receptor beta chains from one sample sequenced in a study of vaccination and CD4 T cells after COVID-19. Time point meaning: late sampling 161 to 241 days after vaccination in a few convalescent patients. Treatment reported: approximately 9-day PBMC culture with coronavirus spike peptide pools or control peptides (ViraFEST assay). Cultured CD4+ T cell DNA underwent sequencing with the Oncomine TCR Beta short-read assay. One entry per CDR3 protein, called by TCRdb with MiXCR from the PCR reads. The table includes around 30,000 distinct CDR3 sequences, roughly 34% detected once. Antigen specificity for these receptors is unknown. The sequences come from CD4+ T cells from blood, cultured in vitro, collected about 7 months after SARS-CoV-2 vaccination. The source of these receptors is a human donor who had recovered from COVID-19.

The table lists this clonotype with a few counts. The CDR3 protein is CASSGTTSGYGYTF. Written as DNA, the CDR3 is TGCGCCAGCAGCGGGACCACGTCAGGCTATGGCTACACCTTC. The chain is built from TRBV5-1 and TRBJ1-2; tentative D call: TRBD1 (5 bases). V lost 4 bases to trimming and J lost 4 bases, with 14 bases between them. This CDR3 contains 14 residues. The V gene's germline CDR1 is SGHRS and CDR2 YFSETQ.

The chain combines TRBV20-1 with TRBJ2-7, with 10 bases matching TRBD2. The V gene's germline CDR1 is DFQATT and CDR2 SNEGSKA (reference sequence). Losses at the gene ends were 3 bases for V and 2 bases for J; bases not matched to a gene: 4. This CDR3 comprises 14 residues. The CDR3 bases are TGCAGTGCTAGGAGAGCGGGAGGGCCCTACGAGCAGTACTTC. It is translated as CSARRAGGPYEQYF.

This clonotype turned up a few times. The chain carries TRBV7-8 and TRBJ2-3; a weak D match, TRBD2 (5 bases). The CDR3 extends over 14 amino acids. V gave up 8 bases and J gave up 4 bases, with 16 bases separating them. The V gene's germline CDR1 is SGHVS and CDR2 FQNEAQ. The DNA of the CDR3 is TGTGCCAGCGGGTGGGGAGTTGGCCCAGATACGCAGTATTTT. This codes for CASGWGVGPDTQYF.

The DNA of the CDR3 is TGTGCCAGCAGCCCCATCCCCGGCTCTGGGACTACCTACGAGCAGTACTTC. It codes for CASSPIPGSGTTYEQYF. The genes are TRBV7-9 and TRBJ2-7; 7 nucleotides match TRBD2. The V gene's germline CDR1 is SEHNR and CDR2 FQNEAQ (reference sequence). The CDR3 is 17 amino acids. V was clipped by 5 bases and J by 2 bases; unmatched bases: 15.

CDR3 loop: CASSPPAGSYEQYF. CDR3 nucleotide sequence: TGTGCCAGCAGCCCTCCGGCGGGCTCCTACGAGCAGTACTTC. The genes are TRBV28 and TRBJ2-7; D might be TRBD2 (5 bases). The V end was cut by 6 bases, the J end by 0 bases, with 12 bases between. The CDR3 is 14 residues long. Germline-derived CDR1 and CDR2 are MDHEN and SYDVKM.

This clonotype was seen only a few times. J is TRBJ2-5 and V is TRBV6-1, with TRBD2 identical over 7 bases. This CDR3 is 17 amino acids long. Germline trimming cut 4 bases from V and 1 base from J; bases unmatched to any gene: 12. In germline, CDR1 is MNHNS, CDR2 SASEGT. The CDR3 coding sequence is TGTGCCAGCAGTGGCGCCTGGTGGGGGGGACCCCAAGAGACCCAGTACTTC. It encodes CASSGAWWGGPQETQYF.

The rearrangement links TRBV5-1 to TRBJ2-5, with D possibly TRBD1 on 6 matching bases. The CDR3 covers 16 residues. The germline V gene has CDR1 SGHRS and CDR2 YFSETQ. Trimming removed 4 bases at V and 5 bases at J, with 21 bases between. CDR3 nucleotides: TGCGCCAGCAGCACCCTACAGGGTAGCCCGGGGGAGACCCAGTACTTC. Residues: CASSTLQGSPGETQYF.

The chain is built from TRBV19 and TRBJ2-1; D remains unclear. Germline V gene lookup returns CDR1 LNHDA and CDR2 SQIVND (reference sequence). Trimming left V 6 bases short and J 6 bases short, with 18 bases between. The CDR3 spans 15 residues. The CDR3 bases are TGTGCCAGTAGGCATCTTATAGGATCCGGCAATGAGCAGTTCTTC. Its translation: CASRHLIGSGNEQFF.

J is TRBJ2-3 and V is TRBV7-9; D is unclear. V lost 5 bases and J 1 base, leaving 13 bases between the germline ends. Per germline, CDR1 SEHNR and CDR2 FQNEAQ (reference sequence). The CDR3 totals 15 residues. CDR3: CASSRPFRGTDTQYF. The DNA of the CDR3 is TGTGCCAGCAGCAGGCCCTTCAGAGGCACAGATACGCAGTATTTT.

The gene calls are TRBV15 and TRBJ2-3; 7 nucleotides match TRBD1. The V segment lost 4 bases and the J segment 3 bases; nucleotides outside the gene matches: 4. The CDR3 loop spans 14 amino acids. Germline values: CDR1 LNHNV, CDR2 YYDKDF (reference sequence). The chain's CDR3 is CATSKGQETDTQYF. For the CDR3, the DNA is TGTGCCACCAGCAAAGGACAGGAAACAGATACGCAGTATTTT.

The chain recombines TRBV28 with TRBJ2-7; 11 bases line up with TRBD2. CDR1 MDHEN and CDR2 SYDVKM come from the germline V gene. This CDR3 is 16 amino acids long. Trimming at V came to 4 bases and at J to 4 bases, leaving 9 bases not matched to a gene. CDR3 amino acids: CASSSIGLAGWYEQYF. CDR3 bases: TGTGCCAGCAGTTCCATCGGACTAGCGGGTTGGTACGAGCAGTACTTC.

The chain uses TRBV29-1 and TRBJ2-7; D could derive from TRBD1 or TRBD2 (5 bases each). Trimming pared 4 bases from V and 6 bases from J, leaving 19 bases between. The germline CDR1 and CDR2 sequences are SQVTM and ANQGSEA. This CDR3 comprises 14 residues. CDR3 in DNA: TGCAGCGTTGGGGGGTCTATAGGGTTAGCCGAGCAGTACTTC. As protein: CSVGGSIGLAEQYF.

The chain couples TRBV28 to TRBJ1-2; 8 bases match TRBD1. The germline gives CDR1 MDHEN, CDR2 SYDVKM. This CDR3 has 15 amino acids. The V gene end was trimmed by 3 bases and the J gene end by 8 bases; junction bases not matched to a gene: 11. As DNA, the CDR3 is TGTGCCAGCAGTTTCCCCTTTGGTGACAGGGGAGGCTACACCTTC. This sequence encodes CASSFPFGDRGGYTF.

V usage is TRBV6-1 and J usage is TRBJ1-2; D ambiguous. The germline CDR1 and CDR2 sequences are MNHNS and SASEGT. Trimming stripped 6 bases from V and 4 bases from J, with 12 bases between. The CDR3 has 13 amino acids. The CDR3 DNA reads as TGTGCCAGCAGCAGAACGGGCAGCTATGGCTACACCTTC. It translates to CASSRTGSYGYTF.